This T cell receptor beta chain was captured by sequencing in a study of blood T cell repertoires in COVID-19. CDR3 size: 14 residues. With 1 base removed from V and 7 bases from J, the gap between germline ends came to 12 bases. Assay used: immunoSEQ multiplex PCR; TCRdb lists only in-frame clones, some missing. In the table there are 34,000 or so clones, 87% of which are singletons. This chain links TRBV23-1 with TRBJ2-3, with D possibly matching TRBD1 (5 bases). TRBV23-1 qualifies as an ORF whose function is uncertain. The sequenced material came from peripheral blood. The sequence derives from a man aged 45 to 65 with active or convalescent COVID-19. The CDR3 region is CASSQYTRAHTQYF. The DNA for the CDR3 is TGCGCCAGCAGTCAATACACCAGGGCACATACGCAGTATTTT.